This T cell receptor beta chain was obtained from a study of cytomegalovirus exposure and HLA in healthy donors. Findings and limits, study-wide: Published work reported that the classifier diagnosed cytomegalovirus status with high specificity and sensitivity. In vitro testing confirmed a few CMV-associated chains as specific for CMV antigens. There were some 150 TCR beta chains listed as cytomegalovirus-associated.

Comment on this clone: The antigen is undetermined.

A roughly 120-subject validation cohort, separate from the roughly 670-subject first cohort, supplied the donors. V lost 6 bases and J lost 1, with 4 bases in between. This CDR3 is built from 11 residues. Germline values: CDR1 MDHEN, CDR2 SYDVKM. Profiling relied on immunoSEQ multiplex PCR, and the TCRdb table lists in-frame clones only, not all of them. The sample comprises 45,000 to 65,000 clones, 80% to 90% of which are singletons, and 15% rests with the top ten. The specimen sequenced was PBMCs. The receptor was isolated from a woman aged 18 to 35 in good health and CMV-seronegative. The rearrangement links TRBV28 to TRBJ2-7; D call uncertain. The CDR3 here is CASRTSYEQYF. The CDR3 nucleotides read TGTGCCAGCAGGACATCCTACGAGCAGTACTTC.